This TCR beta chain emerged from a study of radiation and T cells in renal cell carcinoma. Broader study findings: Compared with controls, irradiated tumors had more, larger dominant CDR3 motifs. In blood, top tumor clones expanded by 2 weeks, shrinking by 4.

This CDR3 comprises 15 residues. V lost 3 bases, J lost 0 bases, and 12 bases lay in between. CDR1 and CDR2 (germline): SGHRS, YFSETQ. The method was immunoSEQ multiplex PCR; TCRdb's version includes in-frame clones alone and lacks a portion of them. The data contain around 12,000 clones, more than 30% of them singletons. Treatment specified: 15 Gy SBRT to primary tumor, nephrectomy 4 weeks later. Nephrectomy followed 15 Gy stereotactic body radiation by 4 weeks. In its sample, this clone is medium-sized (0.01 to 0.1%). Its target is unknown. The V call is TRBV5-1, the J call TRBJ1-1, with D possibly TRBD1 on 6 matching bases. The sample was tumor tissue, taken from a patient whose treatment included radiotherapy and nephrectomy. This TCR came from a man aged 55 to 70 with renal cell carcinoma. Written as DNA, the CDR3 is TGCGCCAGCAGCTGGATGGGACACCTGAACACTGAAGCTTTCTTT. Protein sequence: CASSWMGHLNTEAFF.